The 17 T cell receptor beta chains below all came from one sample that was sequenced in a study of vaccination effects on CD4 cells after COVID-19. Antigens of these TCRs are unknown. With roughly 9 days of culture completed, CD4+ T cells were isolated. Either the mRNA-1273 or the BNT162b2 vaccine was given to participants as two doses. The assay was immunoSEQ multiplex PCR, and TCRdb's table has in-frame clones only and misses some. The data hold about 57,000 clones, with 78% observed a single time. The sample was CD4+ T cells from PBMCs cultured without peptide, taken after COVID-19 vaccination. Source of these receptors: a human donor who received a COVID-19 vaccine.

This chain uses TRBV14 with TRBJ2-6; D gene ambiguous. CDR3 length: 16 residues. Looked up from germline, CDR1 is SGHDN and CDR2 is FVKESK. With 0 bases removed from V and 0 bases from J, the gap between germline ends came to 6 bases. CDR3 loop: CASSQDHLSGANVLTF. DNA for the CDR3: TGTGCCAGCAGCCAAGATCACCTCTCTGGGGCCAACGTCCTGACTTTC.

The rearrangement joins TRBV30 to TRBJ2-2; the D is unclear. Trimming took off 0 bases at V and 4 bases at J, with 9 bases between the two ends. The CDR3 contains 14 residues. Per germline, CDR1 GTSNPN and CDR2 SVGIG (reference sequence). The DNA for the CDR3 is TGTGCCTGGAGTGTATTGAGGATCACCGGGGAGCTGTTTTTT. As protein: CAWSVLRITGELFF. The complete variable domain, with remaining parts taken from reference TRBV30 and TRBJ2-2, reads SQTIHQWPATLVQPVGSPLSLECTVEGTSNPNLYWYRQAAGRGLQLLFYSVGIGQISSEVPQNLSASRPQDRQFILSSKKLLLSDSGFYLCAWSVLRITGELFFGEGSRLTVL.

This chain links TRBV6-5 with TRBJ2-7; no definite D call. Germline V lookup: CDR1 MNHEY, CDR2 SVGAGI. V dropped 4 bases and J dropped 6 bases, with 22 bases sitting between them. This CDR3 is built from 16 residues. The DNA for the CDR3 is TGTGCCAGCAGTTCCCGAGAACATATGACCGTCCGCGAGCAGTACTTC. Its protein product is CASSSREHMTVREQYF.

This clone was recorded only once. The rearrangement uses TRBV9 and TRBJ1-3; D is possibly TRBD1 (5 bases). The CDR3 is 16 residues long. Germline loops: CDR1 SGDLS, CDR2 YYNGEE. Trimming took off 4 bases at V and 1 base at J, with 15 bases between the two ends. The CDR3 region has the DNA TGTGCCAGCAGCCCACACAATCAGGGTTCTGGAAACACCATATATTTT. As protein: CASSPHNQGSGNTIYF.

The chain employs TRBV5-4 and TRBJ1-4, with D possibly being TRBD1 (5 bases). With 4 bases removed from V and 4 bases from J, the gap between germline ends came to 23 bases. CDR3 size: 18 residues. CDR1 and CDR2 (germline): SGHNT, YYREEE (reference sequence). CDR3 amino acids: CASSHLNARSDSNEKLFF. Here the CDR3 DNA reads TGTGCCAGCAGCCACCTTAATGCGCGATCCGACAGTAATGAAAAACTGTTTTTT.

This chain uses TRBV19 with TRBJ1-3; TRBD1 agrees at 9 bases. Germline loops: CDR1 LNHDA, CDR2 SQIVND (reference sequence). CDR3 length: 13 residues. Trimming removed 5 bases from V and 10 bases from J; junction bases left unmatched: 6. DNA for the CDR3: TGTGCCAGTAGTTCACCGGGACAGGGAACCATATATTTT. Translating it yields CASSSPGQGTIYF.

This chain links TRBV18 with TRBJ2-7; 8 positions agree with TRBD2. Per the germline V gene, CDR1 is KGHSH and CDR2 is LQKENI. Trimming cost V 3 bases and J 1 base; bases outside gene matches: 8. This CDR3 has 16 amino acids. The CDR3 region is CASSPSGLAASYEQYF. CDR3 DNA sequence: TGTGCCAGCTCACCGAGCGGACTAGCTGCGTCCTACGAGCAGTACTTC.

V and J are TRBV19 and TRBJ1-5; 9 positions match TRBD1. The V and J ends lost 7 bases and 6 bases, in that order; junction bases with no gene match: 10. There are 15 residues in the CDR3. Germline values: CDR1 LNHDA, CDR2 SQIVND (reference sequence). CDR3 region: CASTYGTGRGQPQHF. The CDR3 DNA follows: TGTGCCAGTACCTATGGGACAGGGAGAGGTCAGCCCCAGCATTTT.

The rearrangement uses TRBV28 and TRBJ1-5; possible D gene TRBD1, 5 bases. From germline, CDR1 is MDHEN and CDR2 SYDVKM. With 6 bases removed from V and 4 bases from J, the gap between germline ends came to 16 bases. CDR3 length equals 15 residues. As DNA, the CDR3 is TGTGCCAGCAGCCTACAACCGGGGGGGAATCAGCCCCAGCATTTT. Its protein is CASSLQPGGNQPQHF.

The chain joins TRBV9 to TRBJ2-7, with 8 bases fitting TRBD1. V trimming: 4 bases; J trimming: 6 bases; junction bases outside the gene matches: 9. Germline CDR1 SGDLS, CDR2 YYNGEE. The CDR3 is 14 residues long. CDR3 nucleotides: TGTGCCAGCAGCACAGGGGGGCTCTCCCGCGAGCAGTACTTC. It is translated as CASSTGGLSREQYF.

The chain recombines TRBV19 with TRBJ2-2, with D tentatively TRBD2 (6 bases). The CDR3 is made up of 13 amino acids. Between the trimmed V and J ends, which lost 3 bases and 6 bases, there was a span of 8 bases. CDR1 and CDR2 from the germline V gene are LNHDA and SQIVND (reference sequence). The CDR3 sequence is CASSMRDSGELFF. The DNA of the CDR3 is TGTGCCAGTAGTATGCGGGACTCCGGGGAGCTGTTTTTT.

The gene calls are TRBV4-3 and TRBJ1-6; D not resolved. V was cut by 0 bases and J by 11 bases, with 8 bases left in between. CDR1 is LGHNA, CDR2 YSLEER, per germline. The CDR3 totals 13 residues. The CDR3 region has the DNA TGCGCCAGCAGCCAAGATCACGGAGCACCCCTCCACTTT. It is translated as CASSQDHGAPLHF.

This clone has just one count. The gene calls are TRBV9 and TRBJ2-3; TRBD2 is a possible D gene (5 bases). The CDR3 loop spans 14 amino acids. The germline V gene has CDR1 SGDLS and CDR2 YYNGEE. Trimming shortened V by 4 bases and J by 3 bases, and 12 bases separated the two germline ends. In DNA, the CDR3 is TGTGCCAGCAGCCCGGGGTTTTATACAGATACGCAGTATTTT. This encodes CASSPGFYTDTQYF. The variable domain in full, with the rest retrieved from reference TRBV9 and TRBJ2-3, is DSGVTQTPKHLITATGQRVTLRCSPRSGDLSVYWYQQSLDQGLQFLIQYYNGEERAKGNILERFSAQQFPDLHSELNLSSLELGDSALYFCASSPGFYTDTQYFGPGTRLTVL.

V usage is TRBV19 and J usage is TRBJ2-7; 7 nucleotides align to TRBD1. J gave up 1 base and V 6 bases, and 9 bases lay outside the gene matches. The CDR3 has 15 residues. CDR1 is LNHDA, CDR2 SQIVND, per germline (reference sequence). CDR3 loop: CASRSQGIGSYEQYF. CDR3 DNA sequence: TGTGCCAGTAGATCACAGGGGATCGGATCCTACGAGCAGTACTTC.

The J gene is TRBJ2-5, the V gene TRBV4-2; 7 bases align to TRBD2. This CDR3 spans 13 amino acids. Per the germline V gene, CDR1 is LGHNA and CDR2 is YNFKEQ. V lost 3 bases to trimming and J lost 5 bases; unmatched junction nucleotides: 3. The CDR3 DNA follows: TGTGCCAGCAGCCAGGGGGGGTTGGAGACCCAGTACTTC. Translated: CASSQGGLETQYF.

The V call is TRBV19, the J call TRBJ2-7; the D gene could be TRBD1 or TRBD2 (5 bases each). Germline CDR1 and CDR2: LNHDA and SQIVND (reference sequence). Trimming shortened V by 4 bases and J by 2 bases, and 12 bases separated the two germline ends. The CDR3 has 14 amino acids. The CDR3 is CASSTRDGAYEQYF. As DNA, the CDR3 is TGTGCCAGTAGTACCCGGGACGGAGCCTACGAGCAGTACTTC.

The CDR3 nucleotides read TGTGCCAGTAGTCCCGGGACAGGGGTCTACAATGAGCAGTTCTTC. It is translated as CASSPGTGVYNEQFF. The chain combines TRBV19 with TRBJ2-1; 10 nucleotides align to TRBD1. CDR3 length: 15 amino acids. Germline CDR1 reads LNHDA; CDR2 reads SQIVND (reference sequence). V lost 5 bases, J lost 3 bases, and 4 bases stayed unmatched.